Listed below are T cell receptor beta chains from one sample, sequenced in a study of T-cell memory formation after mild COVID-19. TCRdb reprocessed the 5' RACE reads via MiXCR and lists one record per CDR3 protein. The table records 100,000 to 150,000 distinct CDR3 sequences, approximately 5.9% of them present only once. The specimen sequenced was PBMCs or a T cell subset sorted from them (not recorded which). Receptors were obtained from an adult woman who had mild COVID-19 (a few samples of this study predate the infection). Cell type and time point are not known. The CDR3 runs from the conserved cysteine through the conserved F or W. The D gene is left open where the match is weak. Rows may omit the clone size; those that give it use once, few, many or a size class.

TRBJ2-5 TRBV20-1 TRBD1 many TGCAGTGCTAAGAAGACAGGGACCAAAGAGACCCAGTACTTC CSAKKTGTKETQYF
TRBJ1-1 TRBV18 . few TGTGCCAGCTCACCGGGTCCAGCTGAAGCTTTCTTT CASSPGPAEAFF
TRBJ1-4 TRBV5-1 . . TGCGCCAGCAGCTACCTCGCTGCAACTAATGAAAAACTGTTTTTT CASSYLAATNEKLFF
TRBJ1-1 TRBV12-3/TRBV12-4 . . TGTGCCAGCAGTTTCGAAGGTATCCCTCGAGCTTTCTTT CASSFEGIPRAFF
TRBJ2-3 TRBV7-9 . few TGTGCCAGCCCGGGGGCCGGAGATACGCAGTATTTT CASPGAGDTQYF
TRBJ2-1 TRBV5-1 TRBD1 . TGCGCCAGCAGCTTGGAACAGGGGGCCCATGAGCAGTTCTTC CASSLEQGAHEQFF
TRBJ2-1 TRBV7-2 TRBD2 few TGTGCCAGCAGCTTAGTCGGGACTAGCGGGTTCGCTGAGCAGTTCTTC CASSLVGTSGFAEQFF
TRBJ1-1 TRBV19 . . TGTGCCAGTAGTGTAGGGGACACTGAAGCTTTCTTT CASSVGDTEAFF
TRBJ2-3 TRBV5-1 . many TGCGCCAGCAGCTTGGGCGGGGACCGCACAGATACGCAGTATTTT CASSLGGDRTDTQYF
TRBJ2-5 TRBV6-5 TRBD2 . TGTGCCAGCACCGCCCGGGGGGGCCGGGAGGAGACCCAGTACTTC CASTARGGREETQYF
TRBJ2-6 TRBV4-3 TRBD2 few TGCGCCAGCAGCCAAGAGGGACTAGCGGGAGTTTCTGGGGCCAACGTCCTGACTTTC CASSQEGLAGVSGANVLTF
TRBJ2-3 TRBV25-1 TRBD2 few TGTGCCAGCAGTGAGAGCGGGAGGGCAGCAGATACGCAGTATTTT CASSESGRAADTQYF
TRBJ2-3 TRBV9 . many TGTGCCAGCAGCGTGCAACGGGGAGCAGATACGCAGTATTTT CASSVQRGADTQYF
TRBJ2-3 TRBV4-3 . few TGCGCCAGCAGCCAAGGTCAGGGAGCTGGAGATACGCAGTATTTT CASSQGQGAGDTQYF
TRBJ2-1 TRBV5-1 TRBD2 . TGCGCCAGCGAGTCGACTAGCGGGAGTTCCAATGAGCAGTTCTTC CASESTSGSSNEQFF
TRBJ2-3 TRBV25-1 TRBD2 many TGTGCCAGCAGTGGCGGACTAGCGGGTGTGACAGATACGCAGTATTTT CASSGGLAGVTDTQYF
TRBJ1-4 TRBV19 . few TGTGCCAGTAGTATATCTGAACGGCCTCAACTGTTTTTT CASSISERPQLFF
TRBJ2-7 TRBV15 . . TGTGCCACCAGCAGAGATGGCGGCTCGAGCTCCTACGAGCAGTACTTC CATSRDGGSSSYEQYF
TRBJ1-5 TRBV24-1 . few TGTGCCACCGCGAGGGATGGGAATCAGCCCCAGCATTTT CATARDGNQPQHF
TRBJ2-1 TRBV3-1 . many TGTGCCAGCAGCCAGGCTGGGGCGCACAATGAGCAGTTCTTC CASSQAGAHNEQFF
TRBJ2-5 TRBV5-5 . few TGTGCCAGCAGTTCGTCGGAAGAGACCCAGTACTTC CASSSSEETQYF
TRBJ2-5 TRBV12-3/TRBV12-4 . . TGTGCCAGCACCCAGGAGTGGGGAGAGACCCAGTACTTC CASTQEWGETQYF
TRBJ1-5 TRBV4-1 . many TGCGCCAGCAGCCAAGTTTCGAGTCAGCCCCAGCATTTT CASSQVSSQPQHF
TRBJ1-2 TRBV30 . many TGTGCCTGGAGTGACGGGGGGCGCGGCTATGGCTACACCTTC CAWSDGGRGYGYTF
TRBJ1-2 TRBV5-1 . few TGCGCCAGCAGCTTGATGACCGTGATGGATGGCTACACCTTC CASSLMTVMDGYTF
TRBJ2-7 TRBV5-1 . many TGCGCCAGCAGCTCCGGTGCCACCCTCGGGGAGCAGTACTTC CASSSGATLGEQYF
TRBJ1-1 TRBV18 TRBD1 few TGTGCCAGCTCACACAGGGGCAGTGATACTGAAGCTTTCTTT CASSHRGSDTEAFF
TRBJ1-2 TRBV7-2 . few TGTGCCAGCAGCTTCGGACTGAGCTATGGCTACACCTTC CASSFGLSYGYTF
TRBJ1-6 TRBV7-9 . few TGTGCCAGCAGTCCCCCAGGACACGGAATTTCACCCCTCCACTTT CASSPPGHGISPLHF
TRBJ1-1 TRBV5-1 . . TGCGCCAGCAGCGTGGACGGATATAACACTGAAGCTTTCTTT CASSVDGYNTEAFF
TRBJ2-2 TRBV5-1 . many TGCGCCAGCAGCTCCGTGGGCGGGGTGAACACCGGGGAGCTGTTTTTT CASSSVGGVNTGELFF
TRBJ2-3 TRBV12-3/TRBV12-4 . . TGTGCCAGCACACCCGCCAGAGGGGTCAGGGGAAAGCAGTATTTT CASTPARGVRGKQYF
TRBJ2-6 TRBV7-9 . . TGTGCCAGCAGCCCCGGATCTTACTCTGGGGCCAACGTCCTGACTTTC CASSPGSYSGANVLTF
TRBJ1-5 TRBV20-1 . many TGCAGTGCTAGAACGGGGGGAAGCAATCAGCCCCAGCATTTT CSARTGGSNQPQHF
TRBJ2-3 TRBV7-2 . few TGTGCCAGCAGCTTAGGGCCGCCCCCGGTCGATACGCAGTATTTT CASSLGPPPVDTQYF
TRBJ2-3 TRBV11-3 . . TGTGCCAGCAGCCTTGTGGGGGATACGCAGTATTTT CASSLVGDTQYF
TRBJ2-4 TRBV6-5 . few TGTGCCAGCAGTTACTCGGGGATTCAGTACTTC CASSYSGIQYF
TRBJ2-1 TRBV2 . few TGTGCCAGCAGTGATGGGGGGCAGGGGCGCAATGAGCAGTTCTTC CASSDGGQGRNEQFF
TRBJ2-4 TRBV7-2 TRBD1 few TGTGCCAGCAGCTTAGAGACAGGGTTGAACATTCAGTACTTC CASSLETGLNIQYF
TRBJ2-5 TRBV15 . many TGTGCCACCAGTAAGGGCAGGGGCGAATCCCAAGAGACCCAGTACTTC CATSKGRGESQETQYF
TRBJ2-1 TRBV29-1 . few TGCAGCGTTCCTCGGGCCGCCTACAATGAGCAGTTCTTC CSVPRAAYNEQFF